This TCR beta chain was profiled in a study of shared clonotypes between healthy human individuals. In the study overall: Donors had three CD4 naive, three CD4 memory, two CD8 naive and one CD8 memory plate apiece.

V was cut by 5 bases and J by 1 base, with 11 bases left in between. The CDR3 sequence is 14 residues long. Looked up from germline, CDR1 is SGDLS and CDR2 is YYNGEE. On this clone itself: Antigen unknown.

General study points: Few donors limited the genetic and exposure-history diversity represented.

Generated by immunoSEQ multiplex PCR, the TCRdb table keeps only in-frame clones and is missing some. The data hold 2,500,000 or so clones, with more than 90% observed a single time. The sequence was obtained from a man younger than 35 in good health. What was sequenced was naive CD4+ T cells sorted from blood. Subset specified: CD45RA+ positively selected. The genes are TRBV9 and TRBJ2-3, with D unresolved. The chain's CDR3 is CASSAELRTDTQYF. CDR3 nucleotide sequence: TGTGCCAGCAGTGCGGAACTCCGCACAGATACGCAGTATTTT.